The rows below give T cell receptor beta chains drawn from one sample of a study of Tregs in tolerant kidney transplant recipients. The repertoire was sequenced with immunoSEQ multiplex PCR; TCRdb's copy has only in-frame clones and lacks some. The sample lists some 250,000 clones, 80% to 85% occurring once. Sample: CD4+ T cells from blood. The receptors stem from a human donor in good health. Each CDR3 is given with its conserved first and last residue. The D gene is left open where the match is weak. Clone size is given for some rows only: seen once, a few or many times, or a class if the clone is expanded.

V gene	J gene	D gene	clone size	CDR3 protein	CDR3 DNA
TRBV5-1	TRBJ2-3	-	-	CASSLSTDTQYF	TGCGCCAGCAGCTTATCTACCGATACGCAGTATTTT
TRBV19	TRBJ2-1	TRBD2	-	CASSIVLAGGFSSYNEQFF	TGTGCCAGTAGTATAGTACTAGCGGGGGGCTTTAGCTCCTACAATGAGCAGTTCTTC
TRBV6-5	TRBJ2-1	-	-	CASSGDFSSYNEQFF	TGTGCCAGCAGTGGCGACTTTTCCTCCTACAATGAGCAGTTCTTC
TRBV5-1	TRBJ2-3	-	-	CASSLNPFTDTQYF	TGCGCCAGCAGCTTGAACCCGTTCACAGATACGCAGTATTTT
TRBV11-3	TRBJ2-3	-	few	CASSPRGGVSGGTDTQYF	TGTGCCAGCAGCCCCCGCGGTGGCGTTAGCGGAGGCACAGATACGCAGTATTTT
TRBV6-1	TRBJ1-2	-	-	CASSPGVGDHYGYTF	TGTGCCAGCAGCCCCGGTGTAGGGGACCACTATGGCTACACCTTC
TRBV14	TRBJ2-7	-	once	CASSQDAHSYEQYF	TGTGCCAGCAGCCAAGATGCCCATTCCTACGAGCAGTACTTC
TRBV7-6	TRBJ2-5	-	-	CASSQSGHQYF	TGTGCCAGCAGTCAATCCGGACACCAGTACTTC
TRBV29-1	TRBJ1-4	-	-	CSATTSGSGGEKLFF	TGCAGCGCCACAACCAGCGGGTCTGGGGGGGAAAAACTGTTTTTT
TRBV2	TRBJ1-2	-	-	CASSEDGSYGYTF	TGTGCCAGCAGTGAAGACGGATCCTATGGCTACACCTTC
TRBV6-5	TRBJ1-2	-	-	CASSYSGNYGYTF	TGTGCCAGCAGTTACTCAGGTAACTATGGCTACACCTTC
TRBV15	TRBJ1-1	-	-	CATSRDSQGHSEAFF	TGTGCCACCAGCAGAGATTCCCAGGGGCATAGTGAAGCTTTCTTT
TRBV9	TRBJ1-1	-	-	CASSVRAGPDTEAFF	TGTGCCAGCAGCGTAAGGGCAGGGCCGGACACTGAAGCTTTCTTT
TRBV9	TRBJ2-1	-	-	CASSVVRSAGGHEQFF	TGTGCCAGCAGCGTAGTTCGTTCCGCCGGGGGCCATGAGCAGTTCTTC
TRBV5-6	TRBJ1-2	TRBD1	-	CASSLGQGIGGYTF	TGTGCCAGCAGCTTGGGACAGGGCATTGGGGGCTACACCTTC
TRBV7-2	TRBJ2-1	-	-	CASSLRSYNEQFF	TGTGCCAGCAGCCTGCGGAGCTACAATGAGCAGTTCTTC
TRBV30	TRBJ1-4	TRBD1	-	CAWSGPRQGISEKLFF	TGTGCCTGGAGTGGCCCGCGACAGGGGATAAGTGAAAAACTGTTTTTT
TRBV7-9	TRBJ1-1	-	-	CASSLAAGLNTEAFF	TGTGCCAGCAGCTTAGCGGCAGGACTGAACACTGAAGCTTTCTTT
TRBV10-3	TRBJ2-5	-	once	CAISDGLPGETQYF	TGTGCCATCAGTGACGGACTCCCAGGGGAGACCCAGTACTTC
TRBV5-1	TRBJ2-5	TRBD2	-	CASSLDSGYQETQYF	TGCGCCAGCAGCTTGGATAGCGGGTACCAAGAGACCCAGTACTTC
TRBV4-1	TRBJ2-3	-	-	CASSPPLATDTQYF	TGCGCCAGCAGCCCACCCCTAGCAACAGATACGCAGTATTTT
TRBV10-3	TRBJ2-1	TRBD2	-	CAITGTSVNNEQFF	TGTGCCATCACTGGGACTAGCGTCAACAATGAGCAGTTCTTC
TRBV11-2	TRBJ1-4	-	-	CASSLGRLGAGEKLFF	TGTGCCAGCAGCTTAGGACGGCTCGGGGCGGGGGAAAAACTGTTTTTT
TRBV5-1	TRBJ2-2	-	-	CASSLDPNTGELFF	TGCGCCAGCAGCTTGGATCCGAACACCGGGGAGCTGTTTTTT
TRBV27	TRBJ2-7	-	few	CASSGGGYEQYF	TGTGCCAGCAGTGGGGGTGGGTACGAGCAGTACTTC
TRBV6-5	TRBJ2-2	TRBD2	few	CASSPPSGNTGELFF	TGTGCCAGCAGCCCCCCTAGCGGGAACACCGGGGAGCTGTTTTTT
TRBV11-2	TRBJ1-1	TRBD1	-	CASSVLQQGVNTEAFF	TGTGCCAGCAGCGTATTGCAACAGGGGGTTAACACTGAAGCTTTCTTT
TRBV19	TRBJ1-5	TRBD1	-	CATSTGVVGPQHF	TGTGCCACCTCGACAGGGGTCGTAGGGCCCCAGCATTTT
TRBV6-5	TRBJ1-2	-	-	CASSEGGVYGYTF	TGTGCCAGCAGTGAAGGAGGAGTCTATGGCTACACCTTC
TRBV6-1	TRBJ1-2	TRBD1	-	CASSELGQGGNGYTF	TGTGCCAGCAGTGAACTGGGACAGGGAGGCAATGGCTACACCTTC
TRBV15	TRBJ1-4	-	-	CATSRGRTNEKLFF	TGTGCCACCAGCAGGGGGAGAACTAATGAAAAACTGTTTTTT
TRBV6-1	TRBJ1-2	TRBD1	once	CASSEPRDSYGYTF	TGTGCCAGCAGTGAACCCCGGGACAGCTATGGCTACACCTTC
TRBV7-3	TRBJ2-7	-	-	CASSPDGVGYEQYF	TGTGCCAGCAGCCCCGATGGCGTGGGCTACGAGCAGTACTTC
TRBV5-8	TRBJ1-5	TRBD1	-	CASSPGQDYSNQPQHF	TGTGCCAGCAGCCCTGGACAGGATTATAGCAATCAGCCCCAGCATTTT
TRBV15	TRBJ1-2	-	-	CATSRGQFGYGYTF	TGTGCCACCAGCAGAGGACAGTTTGGTTATGGCTACACCTTC
TRBV6-5	TRBJ1-2	TRBD1	few	CASRGATQGYGYTF	TGTGCCAGCAGAGGGGCCACACAGGGGTATGGCTACACCTTC
TRBV15	TRBJ1-5	-	-	CATSRDLSGQGNQPQHF	TGTGCCACCAGCAGAGACCTTTCGGGGCAGGGGAATCAGCCCCAGCATTTT
TRBV7-9	TRBJ2-3	TRBD2	-	CASSLSSGGTTDTQYF	TGTGCCAGCAGCTTAAGTAGCGGGGGGACCACAGATACGCAGTATTTT
TRBV11-2	TRBJ2-7	TRBD1	few	CASSRQGSSYEQYF	TGTGCCAGCAGCAGACAGGGTAGCTCCTACGAGCAGTACTTC
TRBV18	TRBJ2-2	TRBD1	once	CASSPWTGFTGELFF	TGTGCCAGCTCACCATGGACAGGGTTCACCGGGGAGCTGTTTTTT
TRBV5-1	TRBJ2-1	TRBD1	-	CASSSDRGGEQFF	TGCGCCAGCAGCTCGGACAGGGGAGGTGAGCAGTTCTTC
TRBV13	TRBJ2-5	-	-	CASSFGTHGQETQYF	TGTGCCAGCAGCTTCGGGACTCACGGCCAAGAGACCCAGTACTTC
TRBV5-1	TRBJ2-5	-	-	CASSSLAHQETQYF	TGCGCCAGCAGCTCTCTAGCGCACCAAGAGACCCAGTACTTC
TRBV29-1	TRBJ2-1	TRBD2	-	CSVEEGSGDSYNEQFF	TGCAGCGTCGAGGAGGGTAGCGGGGACTCCTACAATGAGCAGTTCTTC
TRBV5-1	TRBJ2-7	-	-	CASSFRTGETYEQYF	TGCGCCAGCAGCTTTAGAACGGGGGAGACCTACGAGCAGTACTTC
TRBV4-2	TRBJ2-7	-	-	CASSRDRDVRYYEQYF	TGTGCCAGCAGCCGGGACCGGGACGTAAGATACTACGAGCAGTACTTC
TRBV4-2	TRBJ2-3	TRBD1	-	CASSHKATGALGDTQYF	TGTGCCAGCAGCCATAAGGCCACAGGGGCCCTCGGAGATACGCAGTATTTT
TRBV6-5	TRBJ2-3	-	few	CASSYRDLRGDTQYF	TGTGCCAGCAGTTACAGGGACCTTCGAGGGGATACGCAGTATTTT
TRBV7-9	TRBJ1-5	-	once	CASSLARANSNQPQHF	TGTGCCAGCAGCTTAGCACGGGCGAATAGCAATCAGCCCCAGCATTTT
TRBV6-5	TRBJ1-6	-	-	CATLERGRNSPLHF	TGTGCCACCCTGGAGAGGGGGAGGAATTCACCCCTCCACTTT
TRBV12-5	TRBJ1-5	-	once	CASGLRVRQWENQPQHF	TGTGCTAGTGGTTTGAGAGTGAGGCAATGGGAAAATCAGCCCCAGCATTTT
TRBV6-6	TRBJ1-2	-	-	CASSYYQAGNDGYTF	TGTGCCAGCAGTTACTACCAGGCGGGGAACGATGGCTACACCTTC
TRBV15	TRBJ2-2	TRBD2	-	CATSRDRERLAGVGELFF	TGTGCCACCAGCAGAGATCGCGAAAGACTAGCGGGAGTCGGGGAGCTGTTTTTT
TRBV28	TRBJ1-1	-	-	CASSSLTALMNTEAFF	TGTGCCAGCAGTTCCCTGACGGCCCTAATGAACACTGAAGCTTTCTTT
TRBV10-3	TRBJ2-2	TRBD2	-	CAISEGNSGRTTGELFF	TGTGCCATCAGTGAGGGAAATAGCGGGAGGACCACCGGGGAGCTGTTTTTT